A single sample is the source of the 29 T cell receptor beta chains below, sequenced in a study of naive and memory T cell subsets. Overall study findings and caveats: Especially in CD8 cells, naive repertoires contained a few larger clonotypes, possibly CD45RA-re-expressing memory cells.

The antigens these receptors bind are not known. Both TRBC1 and TRBC2 were covered by a beta constant-region primer of two equimolar oligonucleotides. Nested alpha and beta constant-region primers with the SP2 primer drove four PCR rounds on ligated cDNA. TCRdb re-called the UMI-ligation and nested PCR reads with MiXCR, one entry per CDR3 protein. The sample records approximately 100,000 distinct CDR3 sequences, 13% to 15% being singletons. The sequenced sample consisted of naive CD8+ T cells from blood. These receptors came from a human donor in good health.

This clonotype was detected a few times. The chain is built from TRBV9 and TRBJ2-1; no clear D gene. CDR3 size: 13 residues. Per the germline V gene, CDR1 is SGDLS and CDR2 is YYNGEE. Trimming removed 0 bases at V and 5 bases at J, with 6 bases between. In DNA form, the CDR3 reads TGTGCCAGCAGCGTAGGGCACCACAATGAGCAGTTCTTC. This sequence encodes CASSVGHHNEQFF.

This chain uses TRBV4-3 with TRBJ1-1; D is perhaps TRBD1 (6 bases). The ends were cut back, 2 bases at V and 1 base at J, with 11 bases in the middle. CDR1 LGHNA and CDR2 YSLEER come from the germline V gene. The CDR3 sequence is 15 residues long. The CDR3 DNA reads TGCGCCAGCAGCCAAAAGAGGACAGAGAACACTGAAGCTTTCTTT. This codes for CASSQKRTENTEAFF.

This clonotype turned up a few times. CDR3 in DNA: TGTGCCAGCAGCTCCTCATTGACGGAGAAGACCTATGGCTACACCTTC. It codes for CASSSSLTEKTYGYTF. The chain employs TRBV7-9 and TRBJ1-2; D not certain. Trimming removed 4 bases at V and 4 bases at J, with 19 bases between. CDR1 is SEHNR and CDR2 is FQNEAQ in the germline V gene (reference sequence). The CDR3 length is 16 residues.

This chain uses TRBV29-1 with TRBJ1-2, with D perhaps TRBD1 (6 bases). V dropped 2 bases and J dropped 4 bases, with 11 bases sitting between them. This CDR3 is 13 amino acids long. Germline CDR1 reads SQVTM; CDR2 reads ANQGSEA. The CDR3 sequence: CSVESGEGYGYTF. The CDR3 DNA follows: TGCAGCGTTGAATCAGGGGAGGGCTATGGCTACACCTTC.

This clonotype was detected many times. The chain uses TRBV27 and TRBJ1-2; D is perhaps TRBD1 (5 bases). This CDR3 is 14 amino acids long. CDR1 and CDR2 from the germline V gene are MNHEY and SMNVEV (reference sequence). Trimming took 2 bases from V and 8 from J, leaving 15 bases between them. The CDR3 spells CASSLGTPTAGYTF. For the CDR3, the DNA is TGTGCCAGCAGTTTAGGGACGCCTACTGCAGGCTACACCTTC.

The table lists this clonotype with a few counts. The chain carries TRBV24-1 and TRBJ2-7; TRBD1 matches at 8 bases. V lost 5 bases and J lost 6; bases outside the gene matches: 5. CDR3 size: 13 residues. Germline assignment: CDR1 KGHDR and CDR2 SFDVKD. The CDR3 DNA reads TGTGCCACCAGTGGTCCAGGGGGCCTCGAGCAGTACTTC. This encodes CATSGPGGLEQYF.

Many counts were recorded for this clonotype. The rearrangement links TRBV24-1 to TRBJ2-3, with 7 bases lining up with TRBD2. Looked up from germline, CDR1 is KGHDR and CDR2 is SFDVKD. J gave up 0 bases and V 5 bases, and 4 bases lay outside the gene matches. The CDR3 runs to 15 residues. CDR3 region: CATSGSGASTDTQYF. The CDR3 DNA is TGTGCCACCAGTGGGAGCGGGGCTAGCACAGATACGCAGTATTTT.

This clonotype was seen a handful of times. The chain links TRBV28 to TRBJ2-7; D uncertain. This CDR3 spans 14 amino acids. The V end lost 6 bases, the J end lost 2 bases, and 14 bases lay between the germline ends. Germline values: CDR1 MDHEN, CDR2 SYDVKM. The CDR3 coding sequence is TGTGCCAGCAGCCACACCGACAACCCCTACGAGCAGTACTTC. It translates to CASSHTDNPYEQYF. The whole variable domain, filled in from reference TRBV28 and TRBJ2-7, reads DVKVTQSSRYLVKRTGEKVFLECVQDMDHENMFWYRQDPGLGLRLIYFSYDVKMKEKGDIPEGYSVSREKKERFSLILESASTNQTSMYLCASSHTDNPYEQYFGPGTRLTVT.

This clonotype has a handful of counts. This chain joins TRBV29-1 and TRBJ2-2, with D perhaps TRBD2 (6 bases). Germline assignment: CDR1 SQVTM and CDR2 ANQGSEA. Trimming took off 7 bases at V and 5 bases at J, with 11 bases between the two ends. The length of the CDR3 is 12 residues. Here the CDR3 reads CSAEEGTGELFF. In nucleotides, the CDR3 is TGCAGCGCAGAGGAGGGAACCGGGGAGCTGTTTTTT.

The chain has TRBV20-1 and TRBJ2-5, with a possible D match to TRBD1 (6 bases). Germline V CDR1 and CDR2: DFQATT, SNEGSKA (reference sequence). The CDR3 is made up of 14 amino acids. Trimming shortened V by 5 bases and J by 1 base, and 14 bases separated the two germline ends. The CDR3 DNA reads TGCAGTGCTGATACATGGACAGCCCAAGAGACCCAGTACTTC. This sequence encodes CSADTWTAQETQYF.

In this sample, this clonotype turned up many times. V is TRBV12-3 or TRBV12-4 and J is TRBJ1-6, with D maybe TRBD1 (5 bases). The CDR3 contains 14 residues. The ends were cut back, 3 bases at V and 5 bases at J, with 8 bases in the middle. The CDR3 DNA sequence: TGTGCCAGCAGTTTCCAGGGTAATAATTCACCCCTCCACTTT. Translated, it gives CASSFQGNNSPLHF.

This clonotype was detected only a few times. This rearrangement joins TRBV14 to TRBJ2-1; 8 bases are shared with TRBD2. The germline V gene has CDR1 SGHDN and CDR2 FVKESK. The CDR3 is 17 amino acids. Losses at the gene ends were 1 base for V and 2 bases for J; bases not matched to a gene: 7. The CDR3 region is CASSQVSLAEAYNEQFF. CDR3 in DNA: TGTGCCAGCAGCCAAGTGTCACTAGCGGAAGCCTACAATGAGCAGTTCTTC.

This clonotype was observed at least ten times. This rearrangement joins TRBV7-7 to TRBJ2-5, with D tentatively TRBD1 or TRBD2 (5 bases each). This CDR3 has 16 residues. Per germline, CDR1 SSHAT and CDR2 FNYEAQ (reference sequence). V was trimmed by 5 bases and J by 3 bases, leaving 19 bases between them. DNA for the CDR3: TGTGCCAGCAGCCAAAGGGACGGTGGGGCCAAAGAGACCCAGTACTTC. Translating it yields CASSQRDGGAKETQYF.

Here the CDR3 reads CASSFKTSGGDTDTQYF. CDR3 DNA: TGTGCCAGCAGTTTTAAGACTAGCGGGGGAGACACAGATACGCAGTATTTT. The chain joins TRBV6-5 to TRBJ2-3; 12 positions agree with TRBD2. This CDR3 is built from 17 residues. J was trimmed by 2 bases and V by 4 bases; bases with no gene match: 7. Germline CDR1 MNHEY, CDR2 SVGAGI.

This clonotype was observed many times. This chain joins TRBV12-3 or TRBV12-4 and TRBJ1-1; a possible D gene is TRBD1 (5 bases). The CDR3 runs 13 residues. With 1 base removed from V and 10 bases from J, the gap between germline ends came to 13 bases. CDR3 residues: CASSLVERGRAFF. The CDR3 coding sequence is TGTGCCAGCAGTTTAGTTGAGAGGGGTCGAGCTTTCTTT.

About this clonotype itself: A much more abundant neighbour one base away suggests this may be a read error. The chain joins TRBV20-1 to TRBJ2-1; a weak D match, TRBD2 (6 bases). The CDR3 consists of 16 residues. Germline CDR1 and CDR2: DFQATT and SNEGSKA (reference sequence). The CDR3 sequence is CGARDPDDSAGNEQFF. CDR3 nucleotides: TGCGGTGCTAGAGATCCAGACGACAGCGCGGGGAATGAGCAGTTCTTC.

This clonotype has just a few counts. This chain uses TRBV4-3 with TRBJ1-3, with a possible D match to TRBD1 (5 bases). CDR3 length: 18 amino acids. Germline assignment: CDR1 LGHNA and CDR2 YSLEER. Trimming stripped 5 bases from V and 0 bases from J, with 20 bases between. The chain's CDR3 is CASSAYRLGAVSGNTIYF. The CDR3 DNA is TGCGCCAGCAGCGCCTATCGACTTGGGGCCGTCTCTGGAAACACCATATATTTT.

This clonotype was seen at least ten times. The rearrangement links TRBV11-2 to TRBJ2-1; D might be TRBD2 (5 bases). Germline assignment: CDR1 SGHAT and CDR2 FQNNGV. The CDR3 is made up of 13 amino acids. Trimming removed 1 base from V and 12 bases from J, with 13 bases in between. The CDR3 DNA follows: TGTGCCAGCAGCTTAGGGGCTAGCAGTTGGCAGTTCTTC. Translating it yields CASSLGASSWQFF.

This clonotype was seen only a few times. The chain is built from TRBV9 and TRBJ2-7; D may be TRBD1 (5 bases). Trimming stripped 4 bases from V and 4 bases from J, with 15 bases between. Germline CDR1 reads SGDLS; CDR2 reads YYNGEE. The CDR3 consists of 14 residues. CDR3 sequence (DNA): TGTGCCAGCAGCACCAGGGATATCGTATACGAGCAGTACTTC. Translating gives CASSTRDIVYEQYF.

This clonotype was counted only a few times. The genes are TRBV3-1 and TRBJ1-2, with D perhaps matching TRBD1 (5 bases). Looked up from germline, CDR1 is LGHDT and CDR2 is YNNKEL (reference sequence). The CDR3 length is 17 residues. Deletions cut 4 bases from V and 4 bases from J, with 22 bases between. The CDR3 nucleotides read TGTGCCAGCAGCCCAACCAAGACAGTCGGCCCCATCTATGGCTACACCTTC. Protein sequence: CASSPTKTVGPIYGYTF.

This clonotype appeared a few times. The chain carries TRBV7-8 and TRBJ2-3; D not resolved. Germline V gene data show CDR1 as SGHVS and CDR2 as FQNEAQ. There are 14 residues in the CDR3. V shed 5 bases and J shed 4 bases, with 13 bases lying between them. The CDR3 spells CASSPPPGSDTQYF. DNA of the CDR3: TGTGCCAGCAGCCCCCCCCCGGGTTCAGATACGCAGTATTTT.

There are many counts of this clonotype. The CDR3 DNA reads as TGTGCCAGCAGTTACTGGCAGGGGACTGAAGCTTTCTTT. The encoded protein is CASSYWQGTEAFF. The J gene is TRBJ1-1, the V gene TRBV6-2 or TRBV6-3; D is possibly TRBD1 (6 bases). Germline loops: CDR1 MNHEY, CDR2 SVGEGT. V lost 1 base and J lost 5, with 8 bases in between. This CDR3 is 13 amino acids long.

This clonotype showed up just a few times. The CDR3 region is CASSLKGTEQFF. The CDR3 nucleotides are TGTGCCAGCAGCTTAAAAGGTACTGAGCAGTTCTTC. V is TRBV7-3 and J is TRBJ2-1, with D unclear. Germline CDR1 reads SGHTA; CDR2 reads FQGTGA. V lost 1 base to trimming and J lost 9 bases, with 7 bases between them. The CDR3 is 12 amino acids. The full variable domain, rest sourced from reference TRBV7-3 and TRBJ2-1, is GAGVSQTPSNKVTEKGKYVELRCDPISGHTALYWYRQSLGQGPEFLIYFQGTGAADDSGLPNDRFFAVRPEGSVSTLKIQRTERGDSAVYLCASSLKGTEQFFGPGTRLTVL.

The genes are TRBV7-8 and TRBJ2-3, with D possibly matching TRBD2 (6 bases). Per germline, CDR1 SGHVS and CDR2 FQNEAQ. This CDR3 is built from 15 residues. Trimming pared 0 bases from V and 2 bases from J, leaving 9 bases between. The chain's CDR3 is CASSLAGLFTDTQYF. CDR3 sequence (DNA): TGTGCCAGCAGCTTAGCCGGACTATTCACAGATACGCAGTATTTT.

The rearrangement links TRBV2 to TRBJ2-2, with 12 bases identical to TRBD1. Germline V gene sequence: CDR1 SNHLY, CDR2 FYNNEI. V was clipped by 6 bases and J by 0 bases; unmatched bases: 8. The CDR3 is made up of 18 amino acids. The CDR3 loop reads CASRGDRGPGSNTGELFF. CDR3 coding DNA: TGTGCCAGCAGGGGGGACAGGGGGCCGGGATCGAACACCGGGGAGCTGTTTTTT.

The sample holds a few counts of this clonotype. The V gene is TRBV7-6, the J gene TRBJ2-2; the match to TRBD2 covers 7 bases. CDR1 and CDR2 from the germline V gene are SGHVS and FNYEAQ. The junction had 7 bases not matched to a gene; V was cut back by 3 bases and J by 6 bases. CDR3 size: 15 residues. The CDR3 reads CASSLLREPPGELFF. CDR3 DNA sequence: TGTGCCAGCAGCTTGTTGCGGGAGCCCCCCGGGGAGCTGTTTTTT.

V usage is TRBV29-1 and J usage is TRBJ1-2; D is ambiguous. The germline V gene has CDR1 SQVTM and CDR2 ANQGSEA. V was pared by 2 bases and J by 4 bases, with 14 bases between. CDR3 length equals 14 residues. The chain's CDR3 is CSVELLTGLYGYTF. The DNA for the CDR3 is TGCAGCGTTGAATTGTTAACGGGCCTCTATGGCTACACCTTC.

This clonotype was seen more than once but under ten times. The chain carries TRBV2 and TRBJ2-1; D is possibly TRBD1 (5 bases). The germline V gene encodes CDR1 SNHLY and CDR2 FYNNEI. This CDR3 has 14 amino acids. Deletions cut 7 bases from V and 1 base from J, with 11 bases between. The CDR3 DNA follows: TGTGCCAGCATAGGGGCTCAATCCTACAATGAGCAGTTCTTC. Its protein product is CASIGAQSYNEQFF.

This clonotype has a handful of counts. The rearrangement links TRBV12-3 or TRBV12-4 to TRBJ2-7; D gene ambiguous. The V end lost 1 base, the J end lost 5 bases, and 12 bases lay between the germline ends. CDR3 length equals 14 residues. The CDR3 loop is CASSLVPFGHEQYF. CDR3 bases: TGTGCCAGCAGTTTAGTCCCATTCGGGCACGAGCAGTACTTC.